Described below is a single T cell receptor (beta chain) sequence and its context. Antigen: not known. Germline CDR1 MNHNS, CDR2 SASEGT. The CDR3 is made up of 17 amino acids. The V gene end was trimmed by 7 bases and the J gene end by 2 bases; junction bases not matched to a gene: 16. This sample was included in a study of T cells in Graves' hyperthyroidism and ophthalmopathy. Thyroid ultrasound, orbital computed tomography, clinical symptoms, and serum thyroxine and TRAb underpinned diagnoses. PBMCs came from less than 11 ml fresh peripheral blood. Study outcomes and limitations: The blood repertoire included most of the expanded thyroid clonotypes above 0.001.

Amplification targeted TCR beta CDR3 regions from RNA transcripts. The TCR CDR3 first-round RT-PCR relied on the HTBI primer set. TCRdb fed the multiplex PCR reads into MiXCR, producing one record per CDR3 protein. The sample includes 600,000 to 850,000 distinct CDR3 sequences, roughly a sixth seen only once; the top ten take roughly 17%. Sequencing was performed on blood. The receptor was isolated from a woman between 45 and 60 years old with Graves' hyperthyroidism that later progressed to Graves' ophthalmopathy. The rearrangement uses TRBV6-1 and TRBJ1-1; 7 bases are shared with TRBD1. The CDR3 DNA is TGTGCCAGCACCAGAATACAGGGGACGCGAATCAACACTGAAGCTTTCTTT. It is translated as CASTRIQGTRINTEAFF.